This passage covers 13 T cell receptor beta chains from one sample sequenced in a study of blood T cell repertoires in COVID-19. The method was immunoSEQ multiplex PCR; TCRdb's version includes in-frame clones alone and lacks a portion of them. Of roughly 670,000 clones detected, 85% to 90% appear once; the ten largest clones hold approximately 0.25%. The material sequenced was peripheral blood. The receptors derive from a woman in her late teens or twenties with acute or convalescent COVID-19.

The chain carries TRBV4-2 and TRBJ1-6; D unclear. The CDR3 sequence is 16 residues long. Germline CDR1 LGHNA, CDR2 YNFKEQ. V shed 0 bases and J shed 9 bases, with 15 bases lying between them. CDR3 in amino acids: CASSQDLGGGSSPLHF. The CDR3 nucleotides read TGTGCCAGCAGCCAAGATCTAGGCGGAGGGAGTTCACCCCTCCACTTT.

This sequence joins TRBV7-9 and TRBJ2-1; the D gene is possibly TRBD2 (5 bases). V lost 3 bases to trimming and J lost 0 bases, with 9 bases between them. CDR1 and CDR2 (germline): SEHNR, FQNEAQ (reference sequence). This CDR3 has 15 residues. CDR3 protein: CASSFEGLSYNEQFF. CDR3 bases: TGTGCCAGCAGCTTTGAGGGCCTCTCCTACAATGAGCAGTTCTTC.

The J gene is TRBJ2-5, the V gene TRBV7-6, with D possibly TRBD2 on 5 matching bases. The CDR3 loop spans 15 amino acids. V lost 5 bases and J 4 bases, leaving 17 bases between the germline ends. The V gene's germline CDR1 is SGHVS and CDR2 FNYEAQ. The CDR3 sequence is CASSPDSEVGETQYF. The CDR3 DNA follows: TGTGCCAGCAGCCCAGATTCGGAGGTTGGAGAGACCCAGTACTTC.

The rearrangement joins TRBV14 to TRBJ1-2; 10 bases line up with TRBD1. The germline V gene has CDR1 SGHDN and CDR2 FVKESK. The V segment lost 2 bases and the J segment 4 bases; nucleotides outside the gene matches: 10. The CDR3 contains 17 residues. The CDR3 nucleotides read TGTGCCAGCAGCCAACTGGGACAGGGGATTAACACCTATGGCTACACCTTC. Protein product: CASSQLGQGINTYGYTF.

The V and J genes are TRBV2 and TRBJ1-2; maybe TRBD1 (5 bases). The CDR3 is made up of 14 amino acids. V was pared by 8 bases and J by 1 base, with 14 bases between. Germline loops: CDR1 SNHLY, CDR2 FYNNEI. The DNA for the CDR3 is TGTGCCAGCCAGACCAGGACAAATAACTATGGCTACACCTTC. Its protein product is CASQTRTNNYGYTF. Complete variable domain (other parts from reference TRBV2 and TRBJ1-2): EPEVTQTPSHQVTQMGQEVILRCVPISNHLYFYWYRQILGQKVEFLVSFYNNEISEKSEIFDDQFSVERPDGSNFTLKIRSTKLEDSAMYFCASQTRTNNYGYTFGSGTRLTVV.

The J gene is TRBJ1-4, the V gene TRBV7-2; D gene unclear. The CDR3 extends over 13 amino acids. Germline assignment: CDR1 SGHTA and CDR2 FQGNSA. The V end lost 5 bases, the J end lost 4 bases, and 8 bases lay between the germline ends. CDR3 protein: CASSRTDNEKLFF. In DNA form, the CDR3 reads TGTGCCAGCAGCAGAACAGATAATGAAAAACTGTTTTTT.

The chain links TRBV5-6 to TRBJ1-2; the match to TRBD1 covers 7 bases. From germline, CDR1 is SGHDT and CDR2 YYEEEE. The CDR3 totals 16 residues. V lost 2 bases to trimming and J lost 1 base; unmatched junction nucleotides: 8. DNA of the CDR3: TGTGCCAGCAGCTTCGCCGGGACAGAGATTAACTATGGCTACACCTTC. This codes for CASSFAGTEINYGYTF.

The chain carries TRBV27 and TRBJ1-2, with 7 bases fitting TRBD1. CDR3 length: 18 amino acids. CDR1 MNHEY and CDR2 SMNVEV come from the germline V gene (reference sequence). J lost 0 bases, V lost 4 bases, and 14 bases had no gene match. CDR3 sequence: CASSSTGVQTLANYGYTF. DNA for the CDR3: TGTGCCAGCAGTTCCACAGGGGTACAAACGTTAGCTAACTATGGCTACACCTTC.

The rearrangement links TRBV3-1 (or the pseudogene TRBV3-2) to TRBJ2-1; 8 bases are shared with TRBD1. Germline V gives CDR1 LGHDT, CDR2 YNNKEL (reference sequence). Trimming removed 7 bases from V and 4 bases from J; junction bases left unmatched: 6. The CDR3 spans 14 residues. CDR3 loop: CASTSGGSYNEQFF. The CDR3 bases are TGTGCCAGCACCTCAGGGGGCTCGTACAATGAGCAGTTCTTC.

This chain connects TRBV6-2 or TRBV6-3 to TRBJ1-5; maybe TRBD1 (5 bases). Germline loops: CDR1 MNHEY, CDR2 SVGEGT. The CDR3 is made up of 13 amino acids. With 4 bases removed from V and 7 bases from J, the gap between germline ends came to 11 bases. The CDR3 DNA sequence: TGTGCCAGCAGTTCCAGGGTGGGCCAGCCCCAGCATTTT. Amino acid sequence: CASSSRVGQPQHF.

Here the CDR3 reads CASSLGSSSYNSPLHF. The CDR3 coding sequence is TGTGCCAGCAGCTTAGGGTCGAGCTCCTATAATTCACCCCTCCACTTT. The rearrangement links TRBV7-6 to TRBJ1-6; D gene unclear. CDR3 length: 16 amino acids. V lost 1 base to trimming and J lost 0 bases, with 7 bases between them. The V gene's germline CDR1 is SGHVS and CDR2 FNYEAQ.

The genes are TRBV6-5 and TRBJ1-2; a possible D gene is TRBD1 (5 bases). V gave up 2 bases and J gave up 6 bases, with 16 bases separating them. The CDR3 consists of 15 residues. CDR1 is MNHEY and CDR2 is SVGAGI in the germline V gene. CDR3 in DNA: TGTGCCAGCAGTTACGGGGTAGTCAGGGAGGATGGCTACACCTTC. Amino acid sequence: CASSYGVVREDGYTF.

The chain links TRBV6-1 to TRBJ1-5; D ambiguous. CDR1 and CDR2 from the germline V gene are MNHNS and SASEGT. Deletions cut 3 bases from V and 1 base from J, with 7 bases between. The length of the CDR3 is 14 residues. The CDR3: CASSDGGSNQPQHF. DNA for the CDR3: TGTGCCAGCAGTGATGGTGGCAGCAATCAGCCCCAGCATTTT.